Below are 20 T cell receptor beta chains sequenced from a single sample in a study of lymphopenia after photon versus proton radiotherapy. TCRdb's table, derived via immunoSEQ multiplex PCR, lists solely in-frame clones and lacks some. The sample lists roughly 14,000 clones, 65% to 85% occurring once. Sequencing used peripheral blood, obtained from a patient treated with photon-based radiotherapy. These receptors originate from a man over 45 with gastric cancer.

This clone appeared once. The V and J genes are TRBV4-2 and TRBJ1-1; no clear D gene. CDR1 is LGHNA and CDR2 is YNFKEQ in the germline V gene. V dropped 1 base and J dropped 0 bases, with 6 bases sitting between them. The length of the CDR3 is 14 residues. The CDR3 nucleotides are TGTGCCAGCAGCCAAGGTTTTATGAACACTGAAGCTTTCTTT. Its translation: CASSQGFMNTEAFF.

This clone turned up a few times. The chain combines TRBV5-1 with TRBJ1-1; weak D call: TRBD1 (6 bases). The CDR3 length is 14 residues. V was shortened by 6 bases and J by 8 bases, with 20 bases between the two germline ends. Germline V gene sequence: CDR1 SGHRS, CDR2 YFSETQ. CDR3 DNA sequence: TGCGCCAGCATTCCGGGACACTCCCAGCGAGAAGCTTTCTTT. Protein sequence: CASIPGHSQREAFF.

This clone was observed a single time. V and J are TRBV19 and TRBJ1-1, with D possibly being TRBD1 (5 bases). The CDR3 is made up of 13 amino acids. CDR1 and CDR2 from the germline V gene are LNHDA and SQIVND (reference sequence). V gave up 6 bases and J gave up 3 bases, with 11 bases separating them. CDR3 in amino acids: CASSQRGDTEAFF. CDR3 bases: TGTGCCAGTAGCCAGAGAGGGGACACTGAAGCTTTCTTT.

This clone turned up a few times. The chain recombines TRBV4-1 with TRBJ1-1; D perhaps matches TRBD1 (5 bases). The CDR3 runs 14 residues. Germline V gene sequence: CDR1 MGHRA, CDR2 YSYEKL. Trimming stripped 4 bases from V and 1 base from J, with 10 bases between. CDR3: CASSLRTSNTEAFF. The CDR3 DNA reads TGCGCCAGCAGCCTAAGGACATCGAACACTGAAGCTTTCTTT.

A single count supports this clone. The rearrangement joins TRBV30 to TRBJ1-2; D may be TRBD1 (6 bases). Trimming stripped 7 bases from V and 3 bases from J, with 15 bases between. There are 13 residues in the CDR3. Germline CDR1 is GTSNPN and CDR2 is SVGIG (reference sequence). The CDR3 loop is CASERGNDYGYTF. DNA for the CDR3: TGTGCCTCTGAGAGGGGGAATGACTATGGCTACACCTTC.

This clone has just a few counts. The chain uses TRBV10-1 and TRBJ2-5; perhaps TRBD2 as D (6 bases). V was trimmed by 5 bases and J by 2 bases, leaving 15 bases between them. Germline-derived CDR1 and CDR2 are WNHNN and SYGVQD (reference sequence). The CDR3 is made up of 15 amino acids. CDR3 nucleotides: TGCGCCAGCAGTCCGTCGGGGGTCCAACAAGAGACCCAGTACTTC. Translation: CASSPSGVQQETQYF.

The genes are TRBV6-1 and TRBJ2-5; 12 bases agree with TRBD1. The CDR3 covers 14 residues. The trim removed 6 bases at V and 5 bases at J, leaving 4 bases unmatched. In germline, CDR1 is MNHNS, CDR2 SASEGT. As DNA, the CDR3 is TGTGCCAGCAGCGGGACAGGGGGCGCGGAGACCCAGTACTTC. Protein product: CASSGTGGAETQYF.

This clone was observed a few times. The V call is TRBV6-6, the J call TRBJ1-4; 8 bases match TRBD1. The CDR3 is 14 amino acids. V was clipped by 2 bases and J by 8 bases; unmatched bases: 4. Germline V gene lookup returns CDR1 MNHNY and CDR2 SVGAGI (reference sequence). DNA of the CDR3: TGTGCCAGCAGTTACACAGGGGGGGACGAAAAACTGTTTTTT. Encoded protein: CASSYTGGDEKLFF.

The chain couples TRBV5-5 to TRBJ2-5; the D is unclear. This CDR3 is 15 amino acids long. V was cut by 5 bases and J by 5 bases, with 19 bases left in between. Germline V CDR1 and CDR2: SGHKS, YYEKEE (reference sequence). In DNA form, the CDR3 reads TGTGCCAGCAGTTCCTCCCGGACGGCTGAGGAGACCCAGTACTTC. Its protein product is CASSSSRTAEETQYF.

The rearrangement links TRBV6-1 to TRBJ2-7, with D perhaps matching TRBD1 (6 bases). The V gene's germline CDR1 is MNHNS and CDR2 SASEGT. Trimming removed 2 bases from V and 0 bases from J, with 11 bases in between. The CDR3 length is 15 residues. This chain's CDR3 is CASSEIGQPSYEQYV. CDR3 nucleotide sequence: TGTGCCAGCAGTGAAATAGGACAGCCCTCCTACGAGCAGTACGTC.

J is TRBJ2-7 and V is TRBV5-1; D might be TRBD2 (5 bases). This CDR3 spans 15 amino acids. The V end lost 1 base, the J end lost 0 bases, and 11 bases lay between the germline ends. The germline gives CDR1 SGHRS, CDR2 YFSETQ. CDR3 sequence: CASSLNLGSSYEQYF. CDR3 DNA sequence: TGCGCCAGCAGCTTGAATTTAGGGAGCTCCTACGAGCAGTACTTC.

The chain employs TRBV4-1 and TRBJ1-2, with a possible D match to TRBD1 (6 bases). Trimming took 3 bases from V and 7 from J, leaving 12 bases between them. Germline lookup yields CDR1 MGHRA and CDR2 YSYEKL. The CDR3 has 13 residues. This CDR3 is CASSHVEGGGYTF. The CDR3 DNA reads as TGCGCCAGCAGCCACGTGGAAGGGGGTGGCTACACCTTC.

The chain links TRBV10-3 to TRBJ2-1; D gene ambiguous. Germline CDR1 ENHRY, CDR2 SYGVKD. The CDR3 extends over 15 amino acids. Trimming cost V 6 bases and J 5 bases, with 17 bases left between them. CDR3 protein: CAISRVGSDNNEQFF. The CDR3 nucleotides read TGTGCCATCAGCAGAGTGGGATCCGATAACAATGAGCAGTTCTTC.

The chain has TRBV4-3 and TRBJ2-7; 11 bases align to TRBD1. V lost 0 bases, J lost 3 bases, and 1 base stayed unmatched. CDR1 LGHNA and CDR2 YSLEER come from the germline V gene. This CDR3 has 15 amino acids. The CDR3 protein is CASSQEGQGGYEQYF. The CDR3 region has the DNA TGCGCCAGCAGCCAAGAGGGACAGGGGGGCTACGAGCAGTACTTC.

This clone was observed a handful of times. The CDR3 bases are TGTGCCAGCAGTGCAGGCGGGAGTTCACCCCTCCACTTT. Translation gives CASSAGGSSPLHF. This sequence joins TRBV2 and TRBJ1-6; D not resolved. Deletions cut 4 bases from V and 9 bases from J, with 10 bases between. Germline CDR1 reads SNHLY; CDR2 reads FYNNEI. This CDR3 spans 13 amino acids.

V gene TRBV7-9 combines with J gene TRBJ1-4, with no clear D. CDR1 and CDR2 from the germline V gene are SEHNR and FQNEAQ (reference sequence). This CDR3 contains 15 residues. V gave up 5 bases and J gave up 0 bases, with 10 bases separating them. The CDR3 protein is CASSLDGATNEKLFF. The CDR3, as DNA: TGTGCCAGCAGCCTTGACGGTGCAACTAATGAAAAACTGTTTTTT.

The chain combines TRBV18 with TRBJ2-3; D is uncertain. This CDR3 contains 16 residues. V dropped 2 bases and J dropped 8 bases, with 20 bases sitting between them. Per germline, CDR1 KGHSH and CDR2 LQKENI. The CDR3: CASSPYRQYTTGTQYF. In DNA, the CDR3 is TGTGCCAGCTCACCATACCGCCAGTATACGACCGGTACGCAGTATTTT.

The chain links TRBV10-3 to TRBJ1-3; D uncertain. The CDR3 sequence is 16 residues long. Trimming removed 3 bases from V and 0 bases from J, with 12 bases in between. Germline-derived CDR1 and CDR2 are ENHRY and SYGVKD. CDR3 in amino acids: CAISDPTRRSGNTIYF. The DNA for the CDR3 is TGTGCCATCAGTGACCCGACAAGACGCTCTGGAAACACCATATATTTT.

The chain joins TRBV30 to TRBJ1-5; the D gene is possibly TRBD1 (6 bases). V lost 0 bases and J 2 bases, leaving 11 bases between the germline ends. The germline V gene encodes CDR1 GTSNPN and CDR2 SVGIG (reference sequence). This CDR3 is built from 15 residues. CDR3 nucleotides: TGTGCCTGGAGTGTACAACAGGGCGGCAATCAGCCCCAGCATTTT. Residues: CAWSVQQGGNQPQHF.

This clone was seen more than once but under ten times. The chain recombines TRBV6-6 with TRBJ1-6, with D hard to call. The CDR3 sequence is 13 residues long. Germline-derived CDR1 and CDR2 are MNHNY and SVGAGI (reference sequence). Trimming removed 4 bases at V and 7 bases at J, with 8 bases between. CDR3 nucleotide sequence: TGTGCCAGCAGTTCCGAGCCAAATTCACCCCTCCACTTT. Protein sequence: CASSSEPNSPLHF.